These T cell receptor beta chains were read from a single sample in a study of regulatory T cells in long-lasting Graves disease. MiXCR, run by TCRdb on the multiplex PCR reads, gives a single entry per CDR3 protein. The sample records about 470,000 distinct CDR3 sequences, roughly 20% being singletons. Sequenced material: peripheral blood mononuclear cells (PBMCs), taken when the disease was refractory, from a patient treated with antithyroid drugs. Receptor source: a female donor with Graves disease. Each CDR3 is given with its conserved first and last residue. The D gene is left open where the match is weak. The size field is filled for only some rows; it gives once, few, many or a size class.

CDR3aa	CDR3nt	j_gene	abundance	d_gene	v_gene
CASTQNTEAFF	TGTGCCAGCACTCAGAACACTGAAGCTTTCTTT	TRBJ1-1	many	-	TRBV28
CASSSTWDRSSYNEQFF	TGTGCCAGCAGCTCCACTTGGGACCGCAGCTCCTACAATGAGCAGTTCTTC	TRBJ2-1	-	-	TRBV27
CASRTGRLYGYTF	TGTGCCAGCAGGACAGGGCGTCTCTATGGCTACACCTTC	TRBJ1-2	many	TRBD1	TRBV2
CASSLGGGNNEKLFF	TGTGCCAGCAGTTTAGGAGGGGGGAATAATGAAAAACTGTTTTTT	TRBJ1-4	many	-	TRBV27
CASSHQGSSYEQYF	TGCGCCAGCAGTCATCAGGGCAGCTCCTACGAGCAGTACTTC	TRBJ2-7	many	-	TRBV5-1
CASSLGTGGYNEQYF	TGCGCCAGCAGCTTGGGGACAGGGGGGTATAATGAGCAGTACTTC	TRBJ2-7	-	TRBD1	TRBV5-1
CASSFSVWTSYEQYF	TGTGCCAGCAGTTTCTCGGTATGGACTTCCTACGAGCAGTACTTC	TRBJ2-7	-	-	TRBV28
CASSPPAPGLGETQYF	TGTGCCAGCAGCCCCCCGGCACCGGGACTCGGAGAGACCCAGTACTTC	TRBJ2-5	-	-	TRBV3-1
CAISTGQGSNQPQHF	TGTGCCATCAGCACCGGACAGGGAAGCAATCAGCCCCAGCATTTT	TRBJ1-5	many	TRBD1	TRBV10-3
CASSFHRETAFRTYEQYF	TGTGCCAGCAGTTTCCACAGGGAAACAGCTTTTAGGACCTACGAGCAGTACTTC	TRBJ2-7	-	-	TRBV6-2/TRBV6-3
CSATASLQETQYF	TGCAGTGCCACCGCATCGCTGCAAGAGACCCAGTACTTC	TRBJ2-5	-	-	TRBV20-1
CASSWTSSREQYF	TGCGCCAGCAGCTGGACCTCGTCCAGAGAGCAGTACTTC	TRBJ2-7	many	-	TRBV5-1
CASVVEETQYF	TGTGCCAGCGTGGTGGAAGAGACCCAGTACTTC	TRBJ2-5	-	-	TRBV27
CASSYAILAGAAGELFF	TGTGCCAGCAGTTACGCCATCCTAGCGGGAGCGGCCGGGGAGCTGTTTTTT	TRBJ2-2	few	TRBD2	TRBV6-2/TRBV6-3
CASSLGSSGRETQYF	TGTGCCAGCAGCTTAGGCAGCTCTGGGAGGGAGACCCAGTACTTC	TRBJ2-5	many	-	TRBV11-2
CSVALAGYEQYF	TGCAGCGTTGCCCTAGCGGGGTACGAGCAGTACTTC	TRBJ2-7	-	TRBD2	TRBV29-1
CATGPPEGTEAFF	TGTGCCACGGGACCGCCCGAGGGCACTGAAGCTTTCTTT	TRBJ1-1	many	-	TRBV10-3
CAWSEGQGRQPQHF	TGTGCCTGGAGTGAAGGACAGGGAAGACAGCCCCAGCATTTT	TRBJ1-5	many	TRBD1	TRBV30
CASSGGISEAFF	TGTGCCAGTAGTGGGGGGATCAGTGAAGCTTTCTTT	TRBJ1-1	-	-	TRBV19
CASSGGRGETQYF	TGTGCCAGCAGTGGCGGGAGAGGAGAGACCCAGTACTTC	TRBJ2-5	-	TRBD2	TRBV6-4
CASTGTLNYEQYF	TGTGCCAGCACGGGGACTCTTAACTACGAGCAGTACTTC	TRBJ2-7	many	-	TRBV28
CASRRVYEQYF	TGTGCCAGCCGGCGAGTTTACGAGCAGTACTTC	TRBJ2-7	many	-	TRBV28
CSAKITGGNQPQHF	TGCAGTGCTAAAATTACTGGAGGGAATCAGCCCCAGCATTTT	TRBJ1-5	few	-	TRBV20-1
CSVNGLRSGEGDGYTF	TGCAGTGTGAACGGGCTCAGATCAGGGGAGGGGGATGGCTACACCTTC	TRBJ1-2	-	-	TRBV20-1
CATSQGRSYNSPLHF	TGTGCCACCAGCCAGGGGAGATCCTATAATTCACCCCTCCACTTT	TRBJ1-6	few	-	TRBV15
CASSSPGTSGSYEQYF	TGTGCCAGCAGCTCGCCTGGGACTAGCGGGAGCTACGAGCAGTACTTC	TRBJ2-7	many	TRBD2	TRBV7-6
CASSLIYSDTEAFF	TGTGCCAGCAGCTTAATATACTCGGACACTGAAGCTTTCTTT	TRBJ1-1	few	-	TRBV7-6
CAWSVLTGQYF	TGTGCCTGGAGTGTACTCACCGGGCAGTACTTC	TRBJ2-7	-	-	TRBV30
CASSYSRASGSYEQYF	TGTGCCAGCAGTTACTCGCGAGCTAGCGGTTCCTACGAGCAGTACTTC	TRBJ2-7	-	TRBD2	TRBV6-2/TRBV6-3
CASSRAHYGANVLTF	TGTGCCAGCAGTCGGGCCCACTATGGGGCCAACGTCCTGACTTTC	TRBJ2-6	few	-	TRBV27
CASLKSGYEQFF	TGTGCCAGCCTAAAATCCGGGTATGAGCAGTTCTTC	TRBJ2-1	-	-	TRBV6-2/TRBV6-3
CASSIGEGYGYTF	TGTGCCAGTAGTATTGGCGAGGGCTATGGCTACACCTTC	TRBJ1-2	-	-	TRBV19
CASSEGGRSQPQHF	TGTGCCAGCAGTGAAGGGGGTCGAAGTCAGCCCCAGCATTTT	TRBJ1-5	many	-	TRBV6-1
CASSTGQMGGAEAFF	TGTGCCAGCAGCACAGGACAGATGGGGGGGGCTGAAGCTTTCTTT	TRBJ1-1	-	-	TRBV7-2
CASSPDRATQETQYF	TGTGCCAGCAGCCCCGACAGGGCTACGCAAGAGACCCAGTACTTC	TRBJ2-5	many	TRBD1	TRBV7-9
CASEYTSGQYEQYF	TGTGCCAGCGAGTATACTAGCGGGCAGTACGAGCAGTACTTC	TRBJ2-7	few	TRBD2	TRBV6-1
CASSANDRADSPLHF	TGTGCCAGCAGCGCCAACGACAGGGCCGATTCACCCCTCCACTTT	TRBJ1-6	few	TRBD1	TRBV9
CSVHPAGDVDGYTF	TGCAGCGTCCACCCAGCAGGGGATGTAGATGGCTACACCTTC	TRBJ1-2	many	-	TRBV29-1
CATSRAQETQYF	TGTGCCACCAGCAGGGCCCAAGAGACCCAGTACTTC	TRBJ2-5	many	-	TRBV15
CSATQIAGTTTPDTQYF	TGCAGTGCTACACAAATAGCAGGGACGACAACACCCGATACGCAGTATTTT	TRBJ2-3	few	-	TRBV20-1
CASSYGQGAWMNTEAFF	TGTGCCAGCAGTTACGGACAGGGGGCTTGGATGAACACTGAAGCTTTCTTT	TRBJ1-1	few	TRBD1	TRBV6-5
CASSLDPGGTYNEQFF	TGTGCCAGCAGCTTAGATCCTGGCGGGACCTACAATGAGCAGTTCTTC	TRBJ2-1	-	-	TRBV11-3
CASSQVTTVQETQYF	TGCGCCAGCAGCCAAGTTACCACAGTCCAAGAGACCCAGTACTTC	TRBJ2-5	few	-	TRBV4-1
CASSFGTGRLAYEQYF	TGTGCCAGCAGTTTCGGGACAGGTCGTCTTGCCTACGAGCAGTACTTC	TRBJ2-7	many	TRBD1	TRBV6-2/TRBV6-3
CASSSNAYVYEQYF	TGTGCCAGCAGTAGCAACGCGTACGTTTACGAGCAGTACTTC	TRBJ2-7	-	-	TRBV6-1
CASSAPGQGAPGELFF	TGTGCCAGCAGCGCGCCGGGACAGGGGGCCCCCGGGGAGCTGTTTTTT	TRBJ2-2	-	TRBD1	TRBV13
CASRPQGFENTEAFF	TGTGCCAGCAGACCACAGGGATTTGAGAACACTGAAGCTTTCTTT	TRBJ1-1	many	-	TRBV12-3/TRBV12-4
CASSSSVLTGANTEAFF	TGTGCCAGCAGCTCCTCGGTATTGACAGGAGCGAACACTGAAGCTTTCTTT	TRBJ1-1	-	-	TRBV7-9
CSVVFGYEQYF	TGCAGTGTTGTATTCGGCTACGAGCAGTACTTC	TRBJ2-7	once	-	TRBV20-1
CASSTRRGPKLFF	TGTGCCAGCAGTACGCGGAGGGGCCCAAAACTGTTTTTT	TRBJ1-4	few	-	TRBV12-3/TRBV12-4
CSVVSSASYEQYF	TGCAGCGTTGTGTCTAGCGCGTCCTACGAGCAGTACTTC	TRBJ2-7	many	-	TRBV29-1
CASSLAVRNYGYTF	TGTGCCAGCAGCTTAGCAGTCAGGAACTATGGCTACACCTTC	TRBJ1-2	many	-	TRBV7-9
CASSLGRAGSTDTQYF	TGTGCCAGCAGCTTGGGTCGGGCGGGTAGCACAGATACGCAGTATTTT	TRBJ2-3	-	-	TRBV7-2
CSVEGESGSNLYEQYF	TGCAGCGTTGAAGGAGAGAGTGGGAGTAACCTCTACGAGCAGTACTTC	TRBJ2-7	-	-	TRBV29-1
CASSSGRDTEAFF	TGTGCCAGCAGTAGCGGTAGGGACACTGAAGCTTTCTTT	TRBJ1-1	-	-	TRBV2
CASSFDRSEAFF	TGTGCCAGCAGCTTCGACAGATCCGAAGCTTTCTTT	TRBJ1-1	many	-	TRBV7-2
CASRRTGGAYEQYF	TGTGCCAGCAGACGGACAGGGGGCGCGTACGAGCAGTACTTC	TRBJ2-7	many	TRBD1	TRBV3-1